The next 11 T cell receptor beta chains were all read from a single sample in a study of blood T cell repertoires in COVID-19. Here immunoSEQ multiplex PCR was the method, and the copy in TCRdb shows in-frame clones only, minus some. The sample holds under 150,000 clones, about 91% seen once. The material sequenced was peripheral blood. These receptor sequences come from a human donor in a cohort sampled during active COVID-19.

The gene calls are TRBV12-5 and TRBJ1-1, with TRBD1 identical over 8 bases. Germline V gene lookup returns CDR1 LGHNT and CDR2 FRNRAP. V gave up 4 bases and J gave up 7 bases; unmatched junction bases: 8. The CDR3 loop spans 14 amino acids. Written as DNA, the CDR3 is TGTGCTAGTGGTTCGGGGACAGGAGGGCGTGAAGCTTTCTTT. It translates to CASGSGTGGREAFF.

The chain carries TRBV7-8 and TRBJ1-2; tentative D call: TRBD1 (5 bases). Trimming cost V 5 bases and J 8 bases, with 15 bases left between them. The CDR3 runs to 13 residues. Germline V gene sequence: CDR1 SGHVS, CDR2 FQNEAQ. The CDR3: CASSIGTPGGYTF. As DNA, the CDR3 is TGTGCCAGCAGCATCGGGACTCCCGGGGGCTACACCTTC.

As for this clone: The sample holds other DNA sequences that translate to the same CDR3. CDR3 amino acids: CASSSTDRGNYGYTF. The CDR3 DNA sequence: TGTGCCAGCAGCTCAACCGACAGAGGTAACTATGGCTACACCTTC. This sequence joins TRBV7-9 and TRBJ1-2, with a weak D call TRBD1 (5 bases). Germline assignment: CDR1 SEHNR and CDR2 FQNEAQ (reference sequence). The CDR3 covers 15 residues. V was cut by 4 bases and J by 1 base, with 13 bases left in between.

The rearrangement links TRBV5-5 to TRBJ1-2; D is possibly TRBD1 (5 bases). Trimming shortened V by 0 bases and J by 8 bases, and 11 bases separated the two germline ends. Germline V gene lookup returns CDR1 SGHKS and CDR2 YYEKEE (reference sequence). The CDR3 has 13 amino acids. CDR3 nucleotides: TGTGCCAGCAGCTTGGAGCCAGGGAGGGGCTACACCTTC. Protein: CASSLEPGRGYTF.

J is TRBJ1-1 and V is TRBV7-9, with 7 nucleotides matching TRBD1. CDR3 size: 14 residues. V gave up 5 bases and J gave up 11 bases; unmatched junction bases: 14. Germline V gene lookup returns CDR1 SEHNR and CDR2 FQNEAQ (reference sequence). The CDR3 coding sequence is TGTGCCAGCAGCCGGGGACAGTCGGACCGGGCGGCTTTCTTT. Translation gives CASSRGQSDRAAFF.

The chain joins TRBV6-9 to TRBJ2-4; D gene ambiguous. Germline V gene lookup returns CDR1 MNHGY and CDR2 SVAAGI. This CDR3 has 17 residues. V lost 0 bases and J 3 bases, leaving 15 bases between the germline ends. CDR3 sequence: CASSYSRLFGGKNIQYF. CDR3 DNA sequence: TGTGCCAGCAGTTATTCTCGCCTATTTGGCGGCAAAAACATTCAGTACTTC.

The rearrangement links TRBV12-3 or TRBV12-4 to TRBJ2-1; TRBD2 might be the D (5 bases). There are 11 residues in the CDR3. V was trimmed by 5 bases and J by 9 bases, leaving 8 bases between them. The CDR3, as DNA: TGTGCCAGCAGTCCCCGGGGTGAGCAGTTCTTC. This encodes CASSPRGEQFF.

This clone was observed a few times. The J gene is TRBJ1-2, the V gene TRBV14; unclear D gene. Germline loops: CDR1 SGHDN, CDR2 FVKESK. V lost 5 bases, J lost 8 bases, and 21 bases lay in between. This CDR3 region has 15 residues. The CDR3 loop is CASSFLADGPGGYTF. The CDR3 DNA sequence: TGTGCCAGCAGCTTCCTCGCGGACGGTCCGGGAGGCTACACCTTC. Full variable domain (remainder filled in from reference TRBV14 and TRBJ1-2): EAGVTQFPSHSVIEKGQTVTLRCDPISGHDNLYWYRRVMGKEIKFLLHFVKESKQDESGMPNNRFLAERTGGTYSTLKVQPAELEDSGVYFCASSFLADGPGGYTFGSGTRLTVV.

This chain uses TRBV2 with TRBJ1-5, with 8 bases fitting TRBD1. From germline, CDR1 is SNHLY and CDR2 FYNNEI. Losses at the gene ends were 7 bases for V and 4 bases for J; bases not matched to a gene: 9. The CDR3 spans 15 residues. Here the CDR3 reads CASNTGGARNQPQHF. In nucleotides, the CDR3 is TGTGCCAGCAATACAGGGGGAGCAAGAAATCAGCCCCAGCATTTT.

This chain joins TRBV10-3 and TRBJ1-4, with D tentatively TRBD1 (5 bases). CDR3 length equals 15 residues. The germline gives CDR1 ENHRY, CDR2 SYGVKD. V gave up 5 bases and J gave up 3 bases, with 13 bases separating them. CDR3 residues: CAISRQQAPNEKLFF. The CDR3 coding sequence is TGTGCCATCAGTCGCCAACAGGCCCCTAATGAAAAACTGTTTTTT.

This clone has only a few counts. The chain links TRBV3-1 (or the pseudogene TRBV3-2) to TRBJ2-5; 10 bases fit TRBD2. Trimming at V came to 1 base and at J to 5 bases, leaving 7 bases not matched to a gene. Looked up from germline, CDR1 is LGHDT and CDR2 is YNNKEL (reference sequence). The CDR3 has 16 residues. Here the CDR3 DNA reads TGTGCCAGCAGCCAAGGGGGACTAGCGATGTGGGAGACCCAGTACTTC. Its translation: CASSQGGLAMWETQYF.